A single sample gave rise to the 32 T cell receptor beta chains below, sequenced in a study of blood T cell repertoires in COVID-19. Repertoires were generated with immunoSEQ multiplex PCR, while TCRdb's copy carries only in-frame clones and drops some. The table shows 100,000 to 150,000 clones, with 80% to 90% occurring only once. Sequenced sample: peripheral blood. These receptors were taken from a woman aged 45-65 years with active or convalescent COVID-19.

The chain is built from TRBV14 and TRBJ2-5; possible D gene TRBD2, 5 bases. The CDR3 runs 14 residues. Germline V gene data show CDR1 as SGHDN and CDR2 as FVKESK. V lost 1 base, J lost 11 bases, and 17 bases lay in between. CDR3 nucleotides: TGTGCCAGCAGCCAAGTCGGACGGACTCAGGATCAGTACTTC. Translation gives CASSQVGRTQDQYF.

CDR3 protein: CASSSARDTHHSGTQYF. As DNA, the CDR3 is TGTGCCAGCAGTTCAGCCAGGGACACCCACCATTCGGGTACGCAGTATTTT. This chain joins TRBV27 and TRBJ2-3; perhaps TRBD1 as D (6 bases). Germline loops: CDR1 MNHEY, CDR2 SMNVEV (reference sequence). The CDR3 runs to 17 residues. V was shortened by 4 bases and J by 8 bases, with 25 bases between the two germline ends.

CDR3 sequence (DNA): TGTGCCAGCAGTGCCCGGGACAGGGGGCATTATGGCTACACCTTC. This gives the protein CASSARDRGHYGYTF. The genes are TRBV2 and TRBJ1-2, with TRBD1 matching 12 bases. CDR3 size: 15 residues. Germline trimming cut 4 bases from V and 5 bases from J; bases unmatched to any gene: 5. Germline V CDR1 and CDR2: SNHLY, FYNNEI.

This clone was detected only once. CDR3 amino acids: CAWSEQGNYNEQFF. The CDR3, as DNA: TGTGCCTGGAGTGAACAGGGGAACTACAATGAGCAGTTCTTC. V gene TRBV30 combines with J gene TRBJ2-1, with 7 bases fitting TRBD1. The CDR3 is made up of 14 amino acids. Trimming took 1 base from V and 3 from J; bases not matched to a gene: 3. Per germline, CDR1 GTSNPN and CDR2 SVGIG (reference sequence). Looking up the rest from reference TRBV30 and TRBJ2-1 gives the full variable domain: SQTIHQWPATLVQPVGSPLSLECTVEGTSNPNLYWYRQAAGRGLQLLFYSVGIGQISSEVPQNLSASRPQDRQFILSSKKLLLSDSGFYLCAWSEQGNYNEQFFGPGTRLTVL.

The chain employs TRBV20-1 and TRBJ2-7; 7 nucleotides align to TRBD2. CDR1 and CDR2 (germline): DFQATT, SNEGSKA (reference sequence). The CDR3 consists of 13 residues. Losses at the gene ends were 3 bases for V and 7 bases for J; bases not matched to a gene: 9. The CDR3 protein is CSASSSGVREQYF. The CDR3 region has the DNA TGCAGTGCTAGTTCCAGCGGGGTACGGGAGCAGTACTTC.

On this clone: An end of the junction differs from the germline gene, which may be a read error. This chain joins TRBV7-9 and TRBJ1-5; D unresolved. CDR1 SEHNR and CDR2 FQNEAQ come from the germline V gene (reference sequence). The CDR3 totals 14 residues. Written as DNA, the CDR3 is TGTGCCAGCAGCCACAAGGGTAGCGATCAGCCCCAGCATTTT. This gives the protein CASSHKGSDQPQHF.

This clone appeared a single time. V usage is TRBV19 and J usage is TRBJ2-2, with a weak D call TRBD1 (5 bases). The CDR3 totals 14 residues. Germline CDR1 reads LNHDA; CDR2 reads SQIVND (reference sequence). With 7 bases removed from V and 3 bases from J, the gap between germline ends came to 12 bases. CDR3 coding DNA: TGTGCCAGTACACCAGGGTGGGACACCGGGGAGCTGTTTTTT. It specifies CASTPGWDTGELFF.

The rearrangement uses TRBV7-2 and TRBJ1-5, with a tentative D call TRBD1 (5 bases). CDR1 SGHTA and CDR2 FQGNSA come from the germline V gene. This CDR3 comprises 15 residues. The germline V and J ends were trimmed by 6 bases and 6 bases, with 18 bases remaining between them. The CDR3 here is CASSPREGLGQPQHF. The CDR3 DNA follows: TGTGCCAGCAGTCCTAGGGAGGGACTTGGTCAGCCCCAGCATTTT.

This sequence joins TRBV12-3 or TRBV12-4 and TRBJ2-7, with TRBD2 as a possible D gene (5 bases). The CDR3 loop spans 12 amino acids. The V end was cut by 0 bases, the J end by 6 bases, with 6 bases between. For the CDR3, the DNA is TGTGCCAGCAGTTTAGCAGGAGGCGAGCAGTACTTC. Encoded protein: CASSLAGGEQYF.

The chain is built from TRBV5-1 and TRBJ2-1; TRBD2 matches at 16 bases. J gave up 1 base and V 4 bases, and 2 bases lay outside the gene matches. Germline loops: CDR1 SGHRS, CDR2 YFSETQ. The CDR3 totals 17 residues. CDR3 DNA: TGCGCCAGCAGCCTGGGACTAGCGGGAGGGTCCTACAATGAGCAGTTCTTC. Amino acids: CASSLGLAGGSYNEQFF.

This sequence joins TRBV28 and TRBJ1-1; 7 nucleotides align to TRBD1. Losses at the gene ends were 6 bases for V and 11 bases for J; bases not matched to a gene: 15. The germline V gene has CDR1 MDHEN and CDR2 SYDVKM. The CDR3 has 14 residues. The CDR3 reads CASSSGQTSLGAFF. CDR3 in DNA: TGTGCCAGCAGCTCGGGACAGACATCTCTTGGGGCTTTCTTT.

The V and J genes are TRBV21-1 and TRBJ1-2; TRBD1, the table's D call, was not compared with the DNA. TRBV21-1 is listed as a pseudogene. The CDR3 consists of 13 residues. CDR3 in DNA: TGTGCCAGCAGCCAAGGACAGGGGGATGGCTACACCTTC. It is translated as CASSQGQGDGYTF.

V is TRBV4-2 and J is TRBJ2-3, with D maybe TRBD2 (6 bases). The germline V and J ends were trimmed by 4 bases and 3 bases, with 11 bases remaining between them. CDR1 is LGHNA and CDR2 is YNFKEQ in the germline V gene. This CDR3 comprises 14 residues. CDR3 in amino acids: CASSRRAGTDTQYF. CDR3 in DNA: TGTGCCAGCAGCCGGAGGGCCGGGACAGATACGCAGTATTTT.

The V and J genes are TRBV6-2 or TRBV6-3 and TRBJ2-3; weak D call: TRBD2 (7 bases). Germline loops: CDR1 MNHEY, CDR2 SVGEGT. Deletions cut 0 bases from V and 2 bases from J, with 21 bases between. This CDR3 comprises 19 residues. In DNA, the CDR3 is TGTGCCAGCAGTTACTCGACGGCCTCGCGGGGGCCCGACACAGATACGCAGTATTTT. Protein sequence: CASSYSTASRGPDTDTQYF.

J is TRBJ2-1 and V is TRBV7-8; the D gene is possibly TRBD1 (7 bases). The germline CDR1 and CDR2 sequences are SGHVS and FQNEAQ. This CDR3 has 13 amino acids. The V end lost 4 bases, the J end lost 7 bases, and 11 bases lay between the germline ends. The CDR3 bases are TGTGCCAGCAGCTCCAGGGGGAGGAATGAGCAGTTCTTC. It codes for CASSSRGRNEQFF.

The V gene is TRBV7-3, the J gene TRBJ2-2; 7 bases are shared with TRBD2. Germline CDR1 SGHTA, CDR2 FQGTGA. This CDR3 comprises 14 residues. V dropped 7 bases and J dropped 5; count of bases not matched to a gene: 7. In DNA form, the CDR3 reads TGTGCCAGCAAAGCGGGAAGGGGAACCGGGGAGCTGTTTTTT. Amino acid sequence: CASKAGRGTGELFF.

The sample holds one count of this clone. This chain joins TRBV20-1 and TRBJ2-2, with 11 bases that match TRBD2. With 3 bases clipped from V and 1 base from J, the junction kept 4 bases outside the gene matches. This CDR3 region has 16 residues. Per germline, CDR1 DFQATT and CDR2 SNEGSKA (reference sequence). The CDR3 nucleotides are TGCAGTGCTAGTTTCCTAGCGGGAGGGAACACCGGGGAGCTGTTTTTT. It yields the protein CSASFLAGGNTGELFF.

This rearrangement joins TRBV7-2 to TRBJ2-3, with TRBD1 as a possible D gene (5 bases). Trimming shortened V by 0 bases and J by 0 bases, and 13 bases separated the two germline ends. CDR3 length equals 17 residues. The germline V gene has CDR1 SGHTA and CDR2 FQGNSA. CDR3 loop: CASSLARWQGSTDTQYF. The DNA for the CDR3 is TGTGCCAGCAGCTTAGCCCGTTGGCAGGGAAGCACAGATACGCAGTATTTT.

The V call is TRBV4-3, the J call TRBJ1-4, with D possibly TRBD1 on 5 matching bases. CDR1 LGHNA and CDR2 YSLEER come from the germline V gene. The CDR3 sequence is 16 residues long. V gave up 2 bases and J gave up 2 bases, with 12 bases separating them. CDR3 sequence: CASSQQGGMTNEKLFF. CDR3 DNA: TGCGCCAGCAGCCAACAGGGAGGGATGACTAATGAAAAACTGTTTTTT.

This chain joins TRBV12-3 or TRBV12-4 and TRBJ2-5, with unresolved D. The CDR3 loop spans 13 amino acids. The V end lost 2 bases, the J end lost 4 bases, and 8 bases lay between the germline ends. For the CDR3, the DNA is TGTGCCAGCAGTTTACTCGCCGGAGAGACCCAGTACTTC. Translated, it gives CASSLLAGETQYF.

The chain couples TRBV29-1 to TRBJ2-3, with TRBD2 as a possible D gene (6 bases). With 4 bases removed from V and 2 bases from J, the gap between germline ends came to 13 bases. CDR1 SQVTM and CDR2 ANQGSEA come from the germline V gene. This CDR3 comprises 14 residues. CDR3 in DNA: TGCAGCGTTGGGCGGGATCCTTACACAGATACGCAGTATTTT. Its translation: CSVGRDPYTDTQYF.

This rearrangement joins TRBV4-3 to TRBJ2-7; 10 bases are shared with TRBD1. Germline V gene data show CDR1 as LGHNA and CDR2 as YSLEER. The junction had 4 bases not matched to a gene; V was cut back by 1 base and J by 1 base. This CDR3 is 16 amino acids long. CDR3 bases: TGCGCCAGCAGCCAAGGGGCGGGACAGGGGTCCTACGAGCAGTACTTC. It translates to CASSQGAGQGSYEQYF.

The chain joins TRBV7-8 to TRBJ2-3, with 8 bases aligning to TRBD1. Germline CDR1 and CDR2: SGHVS and FQNEAQ. V lost 1 base and J lost 1; bases outside the gene matches: 7. The CDR3 covers 17 residues. CDR3 nucleotides: TGTGCCAGCAGCTTAGATCAGGGGGCGATGGGCACAGATACGCAGTATTTT. The encoded protein is CASSLDQGAMGTDTQYF.

The CDR3 DNA follows: TGTGCCAGCAGCTTAGAACGAGGACAGGGCCAAAAACTGTTTTTT. This gives the protein CASSLERGQGQKLFF. V usage is TRBV11-2 and J usage is TRBJ1-4; 8 bases are shared with TRBD1. Looked up from germline, CDR1 is SGHAT and CDR2 is FQNNGV. V shed 0 bases, J shed 9 bases, and the junction held 6 bases outside the gene matches. This CDR3 is built from 15 residues.

The chain uses TRBV4-2 and TRBJ1-4; maybe TRBD1 (6 bases). The CDR3 sequence is 11 residues long. Trimming pared 8 bases from V and 8 bases from J, leaving 9 bases between. CDR1 is LGHNA and CDR2 is YNFKEQ in the germline V gene. The CDR3 reads CASRGGEKLFF. The CDR3 DNA reads TGTGCCAGCCGAGGGGGAGAAAAACTGTTTTTT.

V usage is TRBV6-2 or TRBV6-3 and J usage is TRBJ2-1, with 9 bases matching TRBD2. The CDR3 runs 16 residues. The V gene's germline CDR1 is MNHEY and CDR2 SVGEGT. The J segment lost 2 bases and the V segment lost 5 bases, leaving 7 bases of the junction unmatched. As DNA, the CDR3 is TGTGCCAGCAGTCTCGAGGCGGGAGGGCCCTACAATGAGCAGTTCTTC. Its translation: CASSLEAGGPYNEQFF.

The J gene is TRBJ2-1, the V gene TRBV7-9; 8 bases align to TRBD2. The CDR3 contains 16 residues. Germline values: CDR1 SEHNR, CDR2 FQNEAQ (reference sequence). V shed 7 bases and J 7 bases; nucleotides not matched to a gene: 15. This CDR3 reads CASTLGSLAVTNEQFF. The CDR3 DNA reads TGTGCCAGCACCCTAGGATCACTAGCGGTAACAAATGAGCAGTTCTTC.

CDR3 in amino acids: CASSFNRGGPLNTEAFF. The CDR3 region has the DNA TGTGCCAGCAGCTTTAACAGGGGAGGTCCACTTAACACTGAAGCTTTCTTT. The V gene is TRBV7-9, the J gene TRBJ1-1, with TRBD1 identical over 7 bases. The V segment lost 3 bases and the J segment 2 bases; nucleotides outside the gene matches: 12. CDR3 length: 17 residues. CDR1 is SEHNR and CDR2 is FQNEAQ in the germline V gene (reference sequence).

The chain joins TRBV30 to TRBJ1-2; 9 bases fit TRBD1. The trim removed 4 bases at V and 4 bases at J, leaving 13 bases unmatched. Germline loops: CDR1 GTSNPN, CDR2 SVGIG (reference sequence). The length of the CDR3 is 16 residues. Here the CDR3 DNA reads TGTGCCTGGAATGAGAAGAAATACAGGGGGCTCTATGGCTACACCTTC. Protein product: CAWNEKKYRGLYGYTF. Variable domain in full (rest from reference TRBV30 and TRBJ1-2): SQTIHQWPATLVQPVGSPLSLECTVEGTSNPNLYWYRQAAGRGLQLLFYSVGIGQISSEVPQNLSASRPQDRQFILSSKKLLLSDSGFYLCAWNEKKYRGLYGYTFGSGTRLTVV.

In its sample, this clone was seen once. The V and J genes are TRBV3-1 (or the pseudogene TRBV3-2) and TRBJ1-2; D unresolved. This CDR3 region has 13 residues. Trimming pared 1 base from V and 6 bases from J, leaving 9 bases between. Germline values: CDR1 LGHDT, CDR2 YNNKEL (reference sequence). CDR3 region: CASSQAGSDGYTF. The CDR3 region has the DNA TGTGCCAGCAGCCAAGCAGGATCGGATGGCTACACCTTC.

This clone was detected only a few times. The V gene is TRBV29-1, the J gene TRBJ2-7; D possibly corresponds to TRBD2 (5 bases). The CDR3 has 13 residues. From germline, CDR1 is SQVTM and CDR2 ANQGSEA. V lost 1 base and J lost 3, with 10 bases in between. The CDR3 nucleotides read TGCAGCGTTGAAGGGGTCCGGGGCTACGAGCAGTACTTC. Protein product: CSVEGVRGYEQYF.

This clone was seen a single time. The V gene is TRBV7-2, the J gene TRBJ2-5; 12 positions agree with TRBD2. The germline V gene encodes CDR1 SGHTA and CDR2 FQGNSA. Trimming took 5 bases from V and 4 from J; bases not matched to a gene: 5. This CDR3 spans 15 amino acids. CDR3: CASSPRLAGVETQYF. The CDR3 bases are TGTGCCAGCAGCCCCCGACTAGCGGGAGTAGAGACCCAGTACTTC.